The 2 T cell receptor beta chains below come from one sample, sequenced in a study of early T cells in non-severe SARS-CoV-2 infection. TCRdb reprocessed the 5' RACE reads via MiXCR and lists one record per CDR3 protein. The table has tens of thousands of distinct CDR3 sequences, over 6.5% seen once. The sample consisted of whole blood. The receptor set was obtained from an adult who was a healthcare worker with PCR-confirmed SARS-CoV-2 infection or an uninfected control (not recorded which).

This clonotype was seen many times. V usage is TRBV5-4 and J usage is TRBJ2-1; D is undetermined. V shed 2 bases and J shed 8 bases, with 14 bases lying between them. The CDR3 has 14 residues. Germline V gene lookup returns CDR1 SGHNT and CDR2 YYREEE (reference sequence). The CDR3 DNA follows: TGTGCCAGCAGCTTAAAAGTTAATGGCTATGAGCAGTTCTTC. Translation: CASSLKVNGYEQFF.

The gene calls are TRBV6-2 or TRBV6-3 and TRBJ2-7; D gene ambiguous. The CDR3 is 12 residues long. Germline V CDR1 and CDR2: MNHEY, SVGEGT. Trimming left V 7 bases short and J 2 bases short, with 9 bases between. The CDR3 is CASILGPYEQYF. The CDR3 DNA follows: TGTGCCAGCATACTTGGGCCCTACGAGCAGTACTTC.